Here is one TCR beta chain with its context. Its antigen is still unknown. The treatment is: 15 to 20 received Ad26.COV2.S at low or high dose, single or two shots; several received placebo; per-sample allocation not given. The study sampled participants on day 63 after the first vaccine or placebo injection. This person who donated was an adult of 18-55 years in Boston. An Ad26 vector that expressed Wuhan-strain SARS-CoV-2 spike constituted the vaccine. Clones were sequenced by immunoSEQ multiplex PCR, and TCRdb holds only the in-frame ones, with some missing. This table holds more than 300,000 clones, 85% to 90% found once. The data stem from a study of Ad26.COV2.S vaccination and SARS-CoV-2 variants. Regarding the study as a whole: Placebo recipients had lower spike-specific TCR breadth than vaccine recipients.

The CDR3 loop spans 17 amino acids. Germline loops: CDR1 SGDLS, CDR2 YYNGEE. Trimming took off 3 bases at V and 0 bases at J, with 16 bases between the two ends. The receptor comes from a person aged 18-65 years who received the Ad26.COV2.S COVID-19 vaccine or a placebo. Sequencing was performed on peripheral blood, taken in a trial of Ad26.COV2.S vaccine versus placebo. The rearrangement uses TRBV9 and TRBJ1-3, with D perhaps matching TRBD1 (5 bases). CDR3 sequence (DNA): TGTGCCAGCAGCGCAAACCCCAGGGACTCCTCTGGAAACACCATATATTTT. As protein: CASSANPRDSSGNTIYF.